One TCR beta chain is described in this entry. TCRdb independently ran MiXCR on the RT-PCR reads; one entry per CDR3 protein. The sample holds about 680,000 distinct CDR3 sequences, over 12% seen once. The CDR3 covers 14 residues. From germline, CDR1 is SGHNT and CDR2 YENEEA. Trimming pared 4 bases from V and 4 bases from J, leaving 12 bases between. The sequence derives from a female donor in good health, serving as a healthy control. J is TRBJ2-3 and V is TRBV11-3; D call uncertain. The specimen sequenced was memory CD4+ T cells from blood. CDR3 in amino acids: CASSSHFGADTQYF. The CDR3 DNA is TGTGCCAGCAGCTCACACTTTGGGGCAGATACGCAGTATTTT.